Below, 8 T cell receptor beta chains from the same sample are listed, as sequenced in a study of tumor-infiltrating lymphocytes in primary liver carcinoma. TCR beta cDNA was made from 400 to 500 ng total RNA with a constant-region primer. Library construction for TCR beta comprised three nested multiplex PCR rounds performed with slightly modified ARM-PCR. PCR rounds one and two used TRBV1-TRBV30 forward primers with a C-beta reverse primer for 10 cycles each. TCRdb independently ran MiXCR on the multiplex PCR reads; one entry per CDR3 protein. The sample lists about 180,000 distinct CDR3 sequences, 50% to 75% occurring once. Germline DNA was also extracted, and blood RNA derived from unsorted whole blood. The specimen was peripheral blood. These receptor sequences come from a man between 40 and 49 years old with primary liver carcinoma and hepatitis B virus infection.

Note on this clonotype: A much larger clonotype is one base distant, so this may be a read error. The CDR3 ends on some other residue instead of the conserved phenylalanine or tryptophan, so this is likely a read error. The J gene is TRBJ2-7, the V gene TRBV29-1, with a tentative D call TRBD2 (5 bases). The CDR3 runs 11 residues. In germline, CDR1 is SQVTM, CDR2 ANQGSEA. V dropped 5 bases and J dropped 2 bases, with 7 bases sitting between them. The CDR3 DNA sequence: TGCAGCGTTACCGGGGCCTACGAGCAGTACATC. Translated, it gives CSVTGAYEQYI.

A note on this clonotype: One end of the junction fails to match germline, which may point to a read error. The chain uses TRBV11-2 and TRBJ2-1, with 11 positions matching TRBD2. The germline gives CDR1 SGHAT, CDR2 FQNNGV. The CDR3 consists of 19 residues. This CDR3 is CASSLAPGVAGGPENEQFF. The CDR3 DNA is TGTGCCAGCAGCTTAGCTCCGGGAGTAGCGGGAGGGCCGGAGAATGAACAGTTCTTC. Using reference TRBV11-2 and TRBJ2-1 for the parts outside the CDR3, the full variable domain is EAGVAQSPRYKIIEKRQSVAFWCNPISGHATLYWYQQILGQGPKLLIQFQNNGVVDDSQLPKDRFSAERLKGVDSTLKIQPAKLEDSAVYLCASSLAPGVAGGPENEQFFGPGTRLTVL.

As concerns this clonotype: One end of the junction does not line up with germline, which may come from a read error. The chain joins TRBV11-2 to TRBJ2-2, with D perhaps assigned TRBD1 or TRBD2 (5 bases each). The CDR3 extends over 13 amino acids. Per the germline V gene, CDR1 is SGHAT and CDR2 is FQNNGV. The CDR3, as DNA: TGTGCTAGCAGCTTAATGGGGCCCGGGGCACTGTTTTTT. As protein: CASSLMGPGALFF.

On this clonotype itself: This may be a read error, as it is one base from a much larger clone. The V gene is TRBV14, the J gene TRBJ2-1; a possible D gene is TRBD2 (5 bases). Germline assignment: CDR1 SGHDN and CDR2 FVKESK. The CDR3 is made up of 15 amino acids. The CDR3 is CARSQDGSFYNEQFF. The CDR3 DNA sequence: TGTGCCAGGAGCCAAGATGGGAGTTTCTACAATGAGCAGTTCTTC. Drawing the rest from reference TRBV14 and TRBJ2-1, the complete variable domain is EAGVTQFPSHSVIEKGQTVTLRCDPISGHDNLYWYRRVMGKEIKFLLHFVKESKQDESGMPNNRFLAERTGGTYSTLKVQPAELEDSGVYFCARSQDGSFYNEQFFGPGTRLTVL.

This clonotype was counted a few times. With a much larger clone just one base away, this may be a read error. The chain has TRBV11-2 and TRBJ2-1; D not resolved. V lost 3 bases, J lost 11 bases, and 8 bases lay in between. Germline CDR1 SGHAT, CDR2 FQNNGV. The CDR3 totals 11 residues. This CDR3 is CASSFSVKQFF. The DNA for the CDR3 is TGTGCCAGCAGCTTTAGTGTCAAGCAGTTCTTC.

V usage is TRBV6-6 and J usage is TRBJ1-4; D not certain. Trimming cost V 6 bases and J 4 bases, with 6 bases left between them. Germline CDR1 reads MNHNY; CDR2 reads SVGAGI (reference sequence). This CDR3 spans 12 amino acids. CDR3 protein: CASRAVNEKLFF. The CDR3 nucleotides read TGTGCCAGCAGAGCTGTTAATGAAAAACTGTTTTTT.

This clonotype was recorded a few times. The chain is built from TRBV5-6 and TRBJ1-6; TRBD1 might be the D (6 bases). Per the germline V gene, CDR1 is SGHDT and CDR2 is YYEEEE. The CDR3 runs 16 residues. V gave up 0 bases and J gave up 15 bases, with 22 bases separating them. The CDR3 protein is CASSLVGVDSSLGLHF. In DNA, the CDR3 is TGTGCCAGCAGCTTGGTCGGGGTGGACAGCTCGTTAGGCCTCCACTTT. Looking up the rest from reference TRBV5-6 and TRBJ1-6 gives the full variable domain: DAGVTQSPTHLIKTRGQQVTLRCSPKSGHDTVSWYQQALGQGPQFIFQYYEEEERQRGNFPDRFSGHQFPNYSSELNVNALLLGDSALYLCASSLVGVDSSLGLHFGNGTRLTVT.

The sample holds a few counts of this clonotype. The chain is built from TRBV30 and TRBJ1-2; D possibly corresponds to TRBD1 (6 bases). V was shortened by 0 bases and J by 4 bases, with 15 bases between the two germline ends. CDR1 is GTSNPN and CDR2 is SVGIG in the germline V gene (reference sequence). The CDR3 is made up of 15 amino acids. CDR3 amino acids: CAWSVGGAVGYGYTF. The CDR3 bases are TGTGCCTGGAGTGTAGGGGGGGCGGTCGGCTATGGCTACACCTTC. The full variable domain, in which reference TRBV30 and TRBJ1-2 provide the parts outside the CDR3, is SQTIHQWPATLVQPVGSPLSLECTVEGTSNPNLYWYRQAAGRGLQLLFYSVGIGQISSEVPQNLSASRPQDRQFILSSKKLLLSDSGFYLCAWSVGGAVGYGYTFGSGTRLTVV.